What follows are 10 T cell receptor beta chains derived from one specimen sequenced in a study of blood T cell repertoires in COVID-19 (dated by TCRdb to the early 2020s). The library was prepared using the immunoSEQ multiplex PCR assay. The table was pulled from immuneACCESS by TCRdb, which kept in-frame rearrangements only. Such tables lose some clones; where checked, under half of the loss comes from unresolved V genes, and the rest has no known cause. The sample profile shows about 99,000 clones; roughly 82% of them were found once. Of the sample, more than 20% falls within the top ten clones. Material: peripheral blood. The receptor set was obtained from a man in his fifties or sixties with acute or convalescent COVID-19.

The chain carries TRBV27 and TRBJ1-2; maybe TRBD1 (6 bases). The CDR3 spans 17 residues. V lost 3 bases to trimming and J lost 8 bases, with 25 bases between them. Germline-derived CDR1 and CDR2 are MNHEY and SMNVEV (reference sequence). The CDR3 protein is CASSFSAATGLFQGYTF. In nucleotides, the CDR3 is TGTGCCAGCAGTTTTTCGGCCGCGACAGGCCTTTTTCAGGGCTACACCTTC.

The V and J genes are TRBV10-1 and TRBJ1-5; no definite D call. The CDR3 sequence is 13 residues long. Germline-derived CDR1 and CDR2 are WNHNN and SYGVQD (reference sequence). V was shortened by 4 bases and J by 2 bases, with 6 bases between the two germline ends. CDR3 sequence (DNA): TGCGCCAGCAGTGGACACGGCAATCAGCCCCAGCATTTT. Protein product: CASSGHGNQPQHF.

This chain connects TRBV19 to TRBJ1-3; D gene unclear. Trimming left V 5 bases short and J 0 bases short, with 11 bases between. The germline CDR1 and CDR2 sequences are LNHDA and SQIVND (reference sequence). CDR3 length: 15 residues. The CDR3 sequence is CASSSGSGSGNTIYF. CDR3 DNA sequence: TGTGCCAGTAGTTCAGGCTCCGGCTCTGGAAACACCATATATTTT.

The chain employs TRBV28 and TRBJ2-7; D is possibly TRBD2 (5 bases). V dropped 7 bases and J dropped 1 base, with 26 bases sitting between them. The germline gives CDR1 MDHEN, CDR2 SYDVKM. This CDR3 contains 18 residues. CDR3 sequence: CASMMSSFRRRLSYEQYF. The DNA of the CDR3 is TGTGCCAGCATGATGTCTTCGTTCCGAAGGAGACTATCCTACGAGCAGTACTTC.

The chain is built from TRBV15 and TRBJ1-6, with TRBD1 matching 9 bases. The CDR3 sequence is 17 residues long. Germline CDR1 is LNHNV and CDR2 is YYDKDF (reference sequence). V was pared by 4 bases and J by 9 bases, with 13 bases of the junction left unmatched. The CDR3 region has the DNA TGTGCCACCAGCACCCGAATCGCGGGGACAGGGCTTTCACCCCTCCACTTT. Translation gives CATSTRIAGTGLSPLHF.

This rearrangement joins TRBV5-1 to TRBJ2-2; 8 positions match TRBD2. There are 15 residues in the CDR3. CDR1 and CDR2 (germline): SGHRS, YFSETQ. The V and J ends lost 1 base and 7 bases, in that order; junction bases with no gene match: 6. CDR3 loop: CASSLPAGAIGELFF. CDR3 nucleotides: TGCGCCAGCAGCTTGCCAGCGGGAGCGATCGGGGAGCTGTTTTTT. Drawing the rest from reference TRBV5-1 and TRBJ2-2, the complete variable domain is KAGVTQTPRYLIKTRGQQVTLSCSPISGHRSVSWYQQTPGQGLQFLFEYFSETQRNKGNFPGRFSGRQFSNSRSEMNVSTLELGDSALYLCASSLPAGAIGELFFGEGSRLTVL.

This rearrangement joins TRBV5-1 to TRBJ2-3; D is unresolved. Trimming stripped 3 bases from V and 2 bases from J, with 7 bases between. The CDR3 has 13 residues. The germline gives CDR1 SGHRS, CDR2 YFSETQ. In DNA form, the CDR3 reads TGCGCCAGCAGCTCGCGACTCACAGATACGCAGTATTTT. It codes for CASSSRLTDTQYF.

V and J are TRBV12-5 and TRBJ1-2; 7 nucleotides match TRBD1. The CDR3 has 14 amino acids. Germline V CDR1 and CDR2: LGHNT, FRNRAP. After removal of 2 bases from V and 7 bases from J, the junction contained 7 bases not matched to a gene. For the CDR3, the DNA is TGTGCTAGTGGTTTGACGGGGACAGTCGGTGGCTACACCTTC. Translating it yields CASGLTGTVGGYTF.

This clone occurred a few times. J is TRBJ2-5 and V is TRBV28; tentatively, D is TRBD1 (5 bases). The V end lost 4 bases, the J end lost 4 bases, and 10 bases lay between the germline ends. Germline CDR1 MDHEN, CDR2 SYDVKM. CDR3 length: 13 amino acids. DNA for the CDR3: TGTGCCAGCAGTTCCAGGGTCGCAGAGACCCAGTACTTC. The encoded protein is CASSSRVAETQYF.

The chain employs TRBV27 and TRBJ1-4; TRBD1 might be the D (5 bases). V was pared by 5 bases and J by 0 bases, with 10 bases between. This CDR3 is built from 15 residues. CDR1 is MNHEY, CDR2 SMNVEV, per germline (reference sequence). The CDR3 nucleotides read TGTGCCAGCAGTGACAGAGACGCAACTAATGAAAAACTGTTTTTT. This codes for CASSDRDATNEKLFF.